Presented here are 30 T cell receptor beta chains from one specimen sequenced in a study of CD8 T cell repertoires and HIV-1 epitope variants. For these receptors, no antigen is known. TCRdb's copy holds only in-frame clones and misses some; the assay was immunoSEQ multiplex PCR. In the table there are around 5,900 clones, more than 65% of which are singletons. Sequencing was carried out using cultured CD8+ T cells derived from PBMCs. These receptors were collected from a male donor with HIV.

The V gene is TRBV19, the J gene TRBJ2-7; 7 bases align to TRBD1. There are 13 residues in the CDR3. V was clipped by 4 bases and J by 2 bases; unmatched bases: 2. Per germline, CDR1 LNHDA and CDR2 SQIVND (reference sequence). The CDR3 nucleotides read TGTGCCAGTAGTAGAGGGACAGCCTACGAGCAGTACTTC. This sequence encodes CASSRGTAYEQYF.

CDR3 sequence reads: CASSSQVLGETQYF. CDR3 bases: TGTGCCAGCAGCTCCCAGGTACTGGGAGAGACCCAGTACTTC. The chain joins TRBV7-9 to TRBJ2-5; D remains unclear. Germline CDR1 is SEHNR and CDR2 is FQNEAQ (reference sequence). CDR3 length: 14 amino acids. The ends were cut back, 4 bases at V and 4 bases at J, with 13 bases in the middle.

This chain connects TRBV29-1 to TRBJ2-7; 9 nucleotides agree with TRBD1. Losses at the gene ends were 3 bases for V and 5 bases for J; bases not matched to a gene: 5. The CDR3 runs 13 residues. CDR1 and CDR2 from the germline V gene are SQVTM and ANQGSEA. The DNA of the CDR3 is TGCAGCGTTGAGACTACAGGGGGCAACGAGCAGTACTTC. Translation gives CSVETTGGNEQYF.

The chain couples TRBV25-1 to TRBJ2-4; tentatively, D is TRBD2 (6 bases). The CDR3 has 13 amino acids. V lost 6 bases, J lost 2 bases, and 8 bases lay in between. CDR1 and CDR2 from the germline V gene are MGHDK and SYGVNS. The CDR3 reads CASREGTKNIQYF. The CDR3, as DNA: TGTGCCAGCAGGGAGGGGACCAAAAACATTCAGTACTTC.

This rearrangement joins TRBV10-2 to TRBJ2-5, with unresolved D. Germline values: CDR1 WSHSY, CDR2 SAAADI. V was clipped by 0 bases and J by 10 bases, with 9 bases between them. The CDR3 covers 12 residues. The CDR3 here is CASSESGEDQYF. The CDR3 DNA reads as TGCGCCAGCAGTGAGTCAGGAGAGGACCAGTACTTC.

The rearrangement joins TRBV14 to TRBJ1-2; a possible D gene is TRBD1 (5 bases). Germline V gives CDR1 SGHDN, CDR2 FVKESK. This CDR3 has 15 residues. V dropped 0 bases and J dropped 8 bases, with 16 bases sitting between them. CDR3 nucleotides: TGTGCCAGCAGCCAAGATGTTGCAGGGCTATACGGCTACACCTTC. Amino acid sequence: CASSQDVAGLYGYTF.

This sequence joins TRBV4-2 and TRBJ2-2, with D unclear. The germline V gene encodes CDR1 LGHNA and CDR2 YNFKEQ. CDR3 size: 13 residues. The V gene lost 5 bases and the J gene lost 3 bases, with 7 bases spanning the gap. CDR3 nucleotide sequence: TGTGCCAGCAGCTTGGTCGACACCGGGGAGCTGTTTTTT. Translated: CASSLVDTGELFF.

V is TRBV5-4 and J is TRBJ2-2; 9 positions agree with TRBD2. The length of the CDR3 is 16 residues. The germline V gene has CDR1 SGHNT and CDR2 YYREEE (reference sequence). The junction had 8 bases not matched to a gene; V was cut back by 3 bases and J by 5 bases. The DNA of the CDR3 is TGTGCCAGCAGCTCCCTGGGGACTAGCATGACCGGGGAGCTGTTTTTT. Translation: CASSSLGTSMTGELFF. Combining the CDR3 with reference TRBV5-4 and TRBJ2-2 gives the whole variable domain ETGVTQSPTHLIKTRGQQVTLRCSSQSGHNTVSWYQQALGQGPQFIFQYYREEENGRGNFPPRFSGLQFPNYSSELNVNALELDDSALYLCASSSLGTSMTGELFFGEGSRLTVL.

The V call is TRBV19, the J call TRBJ1-1; 11 nucleotides line up with TRBD1. Germline V gene lookup returns CDR1 LNHDA and CDR2 SQIVND (reference sequence). V dropped 5 bases and J dropped 5; count of bases not matched to a gene: 4. The CDR3 contains 14 residues. CDR3: CASSAGTGGTEAFF. The DNA for the CDR3 is TGTGCCAGTAGTGCCGGGACAGGGGGGACTGAAGCTTTCTTT.

The rearrangement uses TRBV9 and TRBJ2-3; 8 bases are shared with TRBD2. CDR3 length: 16 amino acids. The germline V gene has CDR1 SGDLS and CDR2 YYNGEE. Trimming took 3 bases from V and 3 from J; bases not matched to a gene: 9. The CDR3, as DNA: TGTGCCAGCAGCGCCTCCGGGACTAGTCAAACAGATACGCAGTATTTT. Amino acids: CASSASGTSQTDTQYF.

V usage is TRBV14 and J usage is TRBJ2-5; TRBD2 is a possible D gene (6 bases). The CDR3 is 15 residues long. V was cut by 5 bases and J by 4 bases, with 17 bases left in between. Germline V gene data show CDR1 as SGHDN and CDR2 as FVKESK. The CDR3 sequence is CASSSRRGKRETQYF. The CDR3 coding sequence is TGTGCCAGCAGCTCTCGCCGGGGGAAGAGAGAGACCCAGTACTTC.

The CDR3 region has the DNA TGTGCCAGCAGTTTACAGGGAGGTGAGCAGTTCTTC. Translated: CASSLQGGEQFF. V usage is TRBV28 and J usage is TRBJ2-1, with a weak D call TRBD2 (6 bases). The CDR3 sequence is 12 residues long. The germline V and J ends were trimmed by 2 bases and 9 bases, with 8 bases remaining between them. Germline V gene data show CDR1 as MDHEN and CDR2 as SYDVKM.

The chain carries TRBV4-3 and TRBJ2-1; 8 bases are shared with TRBD2. Looked up from germline, CDR1 is LGHNA and CDR2 is YSLEER. The CDR3 contains 18 residues. With V trimmed by 1 base and J by 2 bases, 10 bases remained unmatched. The CDR3 DNA reads TGCGCCAGCAGCCAAGCCCAGCCCGGGGGGGCTACCTACAATGAGCAGTTCTTC. This translates into CASSQAQPGGATYNEQFF.

Concerning this clone itself: The germline gene is not matched at one end of the junction; a read error may be the cause. This chain connects TRBV7-7 to TRBJ2-1; weak D call: TRBD2 (6 bases). CDR1 and CDR2 from the germline V gene are SSHAT and FNYEAQ (reference sequence). The CDR3 runs 14 residues. In DNA, the CDR3 is TGTGCTAGCAGCTCGGGACTGAACGACAATGAGCAGTTCTTC. Its protein product is CASSSGLNDNEQFF.

This chain connects TRBV6-5 to TRBJ1-4; D possibly corresponds to TRBD1 (5 bases). Germline CDR1 reads MNHEY; CDR2 reads SVGAGI. V was pared by 2 bases and J by 6 bases, with 13 bases between. This CDR3 contains 15 residues. This chain's CDR3 is CASSYGADRYEKLFF. The CDR3 DNA is TGTGCCAGCAGTTACGGGGCAGATCGTTATGAAAAACTGTTTTTT.

This rearrangement joins TRBV7-6 to TRBJ1-6; TRBD1 matches 7 bases. V lost 5 bases to trimming and J lost 4 bases; unmatched junction nucleotides: 5. CDR3 size: 15 residues. Germline V CDR1 and CDR2: SGHVS, FNYEAQ. The CDR3 nucleotides are TGTGCCAGCAGCGAAGGGACAGCTTATAATTCACCCCTCCACTTT. This translates into CASSEGTAYNSPLHF. The whole variable domain, filled in from reference TRBV7-6 and TRBJ1-6, reads GAGVSQSPRYKVTKRGQDVALRCDPISGHVSLYWYRQALGQGPEFLTYFNYEAQQDKSGLPNDRFSAERPEGSISTLTIQRTEQRDSAMYRCASSEGTAYNSPLHFGNGTRLTVT.

This clone has only one observation. The V gene is TRBV28, the J gene TRBJ1-4; tentative D call: TRBD1 (5 bases). V lost 6 bases and J lost 5, with 22 bases in between. The CDR3 extends over 17 amino acids. Germline V gene lookup returns CDR1 MDHEN and CDR2 SYDVKM. The CDR3 protein is CASSDYYRDLGNEKLFF. Here the CDR3 DNA reads TGTGCCAGCAGCGACTACTATAGGGACCTCGGAAATGAAAAACTGTTTTTT.

This clone came up a few times. The chain combines TRBV5-1 with TRBJ2-3; 8 nucleotides match TRBD2. Trimming cost V 3 bases and J 1 base; bases outside gene matches: 4. CDR3 length: 15 amino acids. Per germline, CDR1 SGHRS and CDR2 YFSETQ. CDR3 residues: CASSWSGGGTDTQYF. CDR3 nucleotides: TGCGCCAGCAGCTGGAGCGGGGGAGGCACAGATACGCAGTATTTT.

V usage is TRBV28 and J usage is TRBJ1-1; TRBD1 is a possible D gene (6 bases). The ends were cut back, 3 bases at V and 3 bases at J, with 14 bases in the middle. Germline assignment: CDR1 MDHEN and CDR2 SYDVKM. CDR3 size: 15 residues. The CDR3 nucleotides read TGTGCCAGCAGTTTTCAGGGGCAGAAGGACACTGAAGCTTTCTTT. Translation gives CASSFQGQKDTEAFF. Drawing the rest from reference TRBV28 and TRBJ1-1, the complete variable domain is DVKVTQSSRYLVKRTGEKVFLECVQDMDHENMFWYRQDPGLGLRLIYFSYDVKMKEKGDIPEGYSVSREKKERFSLILESASTNQTSMYLCASSFQGQKDTEAFFGQGTRLTVV.

J is TRBJ2-3 and V is TRBV9; the match to TRBD2 covers 14 bases. V shed 3 bases, J shed 2 bases, and the junction held 2 bases outside the gene matches. From germline, CDR1 is SGDLS and CDR2 YYNGEE. The CDR3 totals 16 residues. CDR3 in amino acids: CASSEGLAGDTDTQYF. The CDR3 coding sequence is TGTGCCAGCAGCGAGGGACTAGCGGGGGACACAGATACGCAGTATTTT.

CDR3 residues: CASSPGQGATRYEQYF. CDR3 sequence (DNA): TGCGCCAGCAGCCCCGGACAGGGGGCAACAAGGTACGAGCAGTACTTC. This rearrangement joins TRBV5-1 to TRBJ2-7; 11 bases match TRBD1. With V trimmed by 4 bases and J by 4 bases, 10 bases remained unmatched. Germline V gene sequence: CDR1 SGHRS, CDR2 YFSETQ. The CDR3 loop spans 16 amino acids.

The chain has TRBV18 and TRBJ2-5; perhaps D is TRBD1 or TRBD2 (5 bases each). V lost 0 bases and J 5 bases, leaving 22 bases between the germline ends. The CDR3 loop spans 18 amino acids. The germline V gene encodes CDR1 KGHSH and CDR2 LQKENI. The CDR3 loop reads CASSPPLSWDGRDETQYF. The CDR3, as DNA: TGTGCCAGCTCACCACCGCTTTCTTGGGACGGCCGCGACGAGACCCAGTACTTC.

In its sample, this clone was seen a few times. The chain carries TRBV6-4 and TRBJ2-7, with D unresolved. V was trimmed by 7 bases and J by 7 bases, leaving 14 bases between them. Germline CDR1 is MRHNA and CDR2 is SNTAGT. The CDR3 consists of 12 residues. The CDR3 nucleotides read TGTGCCAGCACCCCTTACCCCTGGGAGCAGTACTTC. Protein: CASTPYPWEQYF.

This clone has more than one count but fewer than ten. J is TRBJ2-2 and V is TRBV7-9; the match to TRBD1 covers 7 bases. J lost 4 bases, V lost 0 bases, and 8 bases had no gene match. The germline CDR1 and CDR2 sequences are SEHNR and FQNEAQ (reference sequence). CDR3 length equals 17 residues. The CDR3 DNA reads as TGTGCCAGCAGCTTAGCGCATACGGGACAGTTCACCGGGGAGCTGTTTTTT. Translating gives CASSLAHTGQFTGELFF.

The J gene is TRBJ2-1, the V gene TRBV11-3; D remains ambiguous. With 0 bases removed from V and 9 bases from J, the gap between germline ends came to 6 bases. Germline assignment: CDR1 SGHNT and CDR2 YENEEA. This CDR3 is built from 12 residues. CDR3 region: CASSLEMGEQFF. DNA of the CDR3: TGTGCCAGCAGCTTAGAGATGGGTGAGCAGTTCTTC.

A single count supports this clone. The chain links TRBV7-2 to TRBJ2-2, with 10 nucleotides matching TRBD2. In germline, CDR1 is SGHTA, CDR2 FQGNSA. The junction had 6 bases not matched to a gene; V was cut back by 4 bases and J by 4 bases. CDR3 length: 16 amino acids. The CDR3 coding sequence is TGTGCCAGCAGCTACCAGCGGGGGGGGTTCACCGGGGAGCTGTTTTTT. Translation: CASSYQRGGFTGELFF.

This clone has just a few counts. The chain employs TRBV29-1 and TRBJ2-1; TRBD2 matches at 11 bases. The V gene's germline CDR1 is SQVTM and CDR2 ANQGSEA. The CDR3 totals 15 residues. V dropped 5 bases and J dropped 6; count of bases not matched to a gene: 9. The CDR3 is CSVRQLAGVGNEQFF. DNA for the CDR3: TGCAGCGTTCGTCAACTAGCGGGAGTGGGCAATGAGCAGTTCTTC.

This clone was seen more than once but under ten times. The rearrangement links TRBV27 to TRBJ2-5, with 8 positions matching TRBD2. The germline CDR1 and CDR2 sequences are MNHEY and SMNVEV (reference sequence). V lost 6 bases, J lost 4 bases, and 10 bases stayed unmatched. This CDR3 region has 15 residues. The CDR3 sequence is CASSVAGTSGETQYF. Here the CDR3 DNA reads TGTGCCAGCAGCGTAGCCGGAACTAGCGGAGAGACCCAGTACTTC.

The rearrangement links TRBV28 to TRBJ2-2; a possible D gene is TRBD2 (6 bases). V lost 4 bases, J lost 6 bases, and 15 bases lay in between. Germline CDR1 reads MDHEN; CDR2 reads SYDVKM. The CDR3 has 15 amino acids. The CDR3 reads CASSSWGDRPGELFF. In nucleotides, the CDR3 is TGTGCCAGCAGTTCGTGGGGGGATCGGCCCGGGGAGCTGTTTTTT.

This clone was recorded only once. This chain links TRBV28 with TRBJ2-5; D is perhaps TRBD1 (5 bases). The J call is doubtful: the DNA matches TRBJ2-7 better. The germline V gene has CDR1 MDHEN and CDR2 SYDVKM. The CDR3 is 14 amino acids. The CDR3 here is CASSSGLSDYEQYF. The CDR3 DNA reads as TGTGCCAGCAGTTCAGGGCTGTCGGATTACGAGCAGTACTTC.